This TCR beta chain was documented in a study of blood T cells in healthy people across ages. In this sample, this clonotype turned up a few times. Its antigen is still unknown. Sample-barcoded 5' priming and a J-beta primer mix drove a second PCR of roughly 7 to 11 cycles. TCRdb ran MiXCR on the 5' RACE reads and lists one entry per CDR3 protein. The sample records 700,000 to 950,000 distinct CDR3 sequences, more than 45% being singletons. Whole-study findings and limits: The unknown donor CMV status may have confounded expanded clonotype changes. Measured against age, TCR beta diversity per million T cells decreased in a roughly linear manner.

This CDR3 has 15 residues. The germline V gene encodes CDR1 LGHNA and CDR2 YNFKEQ. With V trimmed by 7 bases and J by 7 bases, 8 bases remained unmatched. The source of this sequence is a man aged 25 to 40 in good health. The sequencing input was blood. This chain uses TRBV4-2 with TRBJ2-1; 12 positions agree with TRBD2. DNA of the CDR3: TGTGCCAGCACCGCTAGCGGGAGGGGGTCTAATGAGCAGTTCTTC. This sequence encodes CASTASGRGSNEQFF.